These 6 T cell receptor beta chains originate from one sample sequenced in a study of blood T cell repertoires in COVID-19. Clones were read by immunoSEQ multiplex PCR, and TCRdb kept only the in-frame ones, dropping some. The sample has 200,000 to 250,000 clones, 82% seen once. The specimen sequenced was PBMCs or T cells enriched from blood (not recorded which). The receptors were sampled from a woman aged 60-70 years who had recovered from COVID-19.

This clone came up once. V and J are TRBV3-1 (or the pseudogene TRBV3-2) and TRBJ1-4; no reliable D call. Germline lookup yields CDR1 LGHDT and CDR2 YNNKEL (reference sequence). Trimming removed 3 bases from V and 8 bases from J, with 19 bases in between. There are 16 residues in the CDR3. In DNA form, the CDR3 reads TGTGCCAGCAGCCATGATATCTCGTCCGCGGGAGAAAAACTGTTTTTT. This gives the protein CASSHDISSAGEKLFF.

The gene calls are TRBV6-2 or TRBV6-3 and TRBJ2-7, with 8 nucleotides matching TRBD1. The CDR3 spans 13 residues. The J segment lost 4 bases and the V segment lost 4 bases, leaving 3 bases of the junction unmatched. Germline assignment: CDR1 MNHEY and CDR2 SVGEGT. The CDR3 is CASSSQGAYEQYF. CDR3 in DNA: TGTGCCAGCAGTTCCCAGGGGGCTTACGAGCAGTACTTC.

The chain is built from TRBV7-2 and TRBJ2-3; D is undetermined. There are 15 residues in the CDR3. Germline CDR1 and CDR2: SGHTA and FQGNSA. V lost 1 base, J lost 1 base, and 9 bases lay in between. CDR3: CASSLGPVGTDTQYF. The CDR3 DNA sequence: TGTGCCAGCAGCTTAGGGCCCGTCGGCACAGATACGCAGTATTTT.

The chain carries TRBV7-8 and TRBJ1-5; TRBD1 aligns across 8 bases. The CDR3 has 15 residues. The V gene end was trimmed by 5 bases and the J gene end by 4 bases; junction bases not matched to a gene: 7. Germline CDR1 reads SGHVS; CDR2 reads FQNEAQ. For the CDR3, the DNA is TGTGCCAGCAGCCCTAGGACAGGGAGGAATCAGCCCCAGCATTTT. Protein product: CASSPRTGRNQPQHF.

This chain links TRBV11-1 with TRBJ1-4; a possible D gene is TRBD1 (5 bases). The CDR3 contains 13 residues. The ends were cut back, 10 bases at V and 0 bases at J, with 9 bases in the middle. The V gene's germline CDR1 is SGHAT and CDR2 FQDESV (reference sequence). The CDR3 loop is CATQGATNEKLFF. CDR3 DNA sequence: TGTGCCACCCAGGGCGCAACTAATGAAAAACTGTTTTTT.

For the CDR3, the DNA is TGCGCCAGCAGCCAAGATGGGGGGAGTAACAATCAGCCCCAGCATTTT. Its protein product is CASSQDGGSNNQPQHF. This chain links TRBV4-3 with TRBJ1-5; D perhaps matches TRBD1 (5 bases). CDR1 and CDR2 from the germline V gene are LGHNA and YSLEER. The CDR3 sequence is 16 residues long. The V and J ends lost 0 bases and 3 bases respectively, with 12 bases between them.